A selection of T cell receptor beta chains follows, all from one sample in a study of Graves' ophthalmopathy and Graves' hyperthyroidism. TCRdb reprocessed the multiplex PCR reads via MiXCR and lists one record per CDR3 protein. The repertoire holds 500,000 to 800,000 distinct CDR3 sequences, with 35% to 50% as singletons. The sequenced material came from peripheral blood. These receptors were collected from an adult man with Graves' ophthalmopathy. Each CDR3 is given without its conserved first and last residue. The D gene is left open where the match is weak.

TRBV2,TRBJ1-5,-,ASRLGIRGQPQH
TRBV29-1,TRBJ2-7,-,SVEETGQEQY
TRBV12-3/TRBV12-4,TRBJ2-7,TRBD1,ASKRGANRGIEQY
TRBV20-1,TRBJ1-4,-,SARPITAATNEKLF
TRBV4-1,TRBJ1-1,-,ASSQATSTEAF
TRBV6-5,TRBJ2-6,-,ASSQDFSGANVLT
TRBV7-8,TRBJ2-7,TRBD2,ASSLTRLADSYEQY
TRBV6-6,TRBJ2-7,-,ASSYTQDVREQY
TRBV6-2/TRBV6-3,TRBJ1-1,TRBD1,ASSQTKQGMANTEAF
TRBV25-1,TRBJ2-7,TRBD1,ASLGQGGHEQY
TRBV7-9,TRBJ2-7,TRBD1,ASSEGTGEGNEQY
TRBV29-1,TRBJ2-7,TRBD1,SVAGTGGSYEQY
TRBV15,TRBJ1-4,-,ATSRGDATNEKLF
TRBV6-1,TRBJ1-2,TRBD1,ATLDRGQGYT
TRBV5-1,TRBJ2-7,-,ASSPQGFPYEQY
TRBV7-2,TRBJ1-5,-,ASSRERDQPQH
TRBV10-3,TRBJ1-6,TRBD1,AISEGPGQGAGSPLH
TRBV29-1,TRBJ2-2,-,SVEDLGGELF
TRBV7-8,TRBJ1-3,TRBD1,ASRSDRAGNTIY
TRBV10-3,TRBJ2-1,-,AISGVRDEQF
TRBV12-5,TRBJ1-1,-,ASGLVHGDHTEAF
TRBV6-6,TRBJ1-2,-,ASSENQRRAGYT
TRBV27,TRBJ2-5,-,ASSLVVKETQY
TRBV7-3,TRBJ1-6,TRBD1,ASCAGQGISPLH
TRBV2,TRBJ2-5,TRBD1,TSSERVAGQGGETQY
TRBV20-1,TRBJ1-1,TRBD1,SARDPRRGQGTEAF
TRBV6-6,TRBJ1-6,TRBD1,ASSARDRDSPLH
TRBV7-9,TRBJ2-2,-,ASSLNWGGVGELF
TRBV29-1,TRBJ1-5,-,SVSTYDSNQPQH
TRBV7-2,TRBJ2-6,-,ASSLGLTSSGASVLT
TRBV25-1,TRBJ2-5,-,ASSELAANQETQY
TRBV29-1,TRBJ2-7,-,SASTLGGTSYEQY
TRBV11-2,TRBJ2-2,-,ASRVAGPPGSGELF
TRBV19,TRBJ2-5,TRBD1,ASSTLRGGDGNQPQY
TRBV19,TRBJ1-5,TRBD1,ASSDGQAAHQPQH
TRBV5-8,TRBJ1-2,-,ASSMVRNYGYT
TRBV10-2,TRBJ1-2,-,ASSESTEGSRYGYT
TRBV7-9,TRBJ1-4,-,ASSGGGNNEKLF
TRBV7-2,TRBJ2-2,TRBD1,ASSTYRGSFTGELF
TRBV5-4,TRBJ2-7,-,ASSWGLSYEQY
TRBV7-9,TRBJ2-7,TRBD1,ASSLGDRSFREQY
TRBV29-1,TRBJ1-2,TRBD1,SAGQGSDYGYT
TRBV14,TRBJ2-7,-,ASSQGGGAIHEQY
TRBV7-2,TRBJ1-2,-,ASSPSPGYNYGYT
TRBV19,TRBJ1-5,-,ASSIREPQPQH
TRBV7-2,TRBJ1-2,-,ASSSLGGNYSYT
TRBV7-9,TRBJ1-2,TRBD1,ASSYYSQGGSFYGYT
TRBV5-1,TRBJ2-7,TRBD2,ASSSGTTHYEQY
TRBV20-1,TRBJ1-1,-,SALGLAGLRRAF
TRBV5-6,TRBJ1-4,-,ASSPVGAGNEKLF
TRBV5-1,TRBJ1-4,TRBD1,ASSRAATGDEKLF
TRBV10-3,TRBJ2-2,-,AIRETGRGELF
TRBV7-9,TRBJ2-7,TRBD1,ASRLGTGGNEQY
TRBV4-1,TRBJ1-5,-,ASSQDTLSNQPQH
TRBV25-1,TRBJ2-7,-,ASSDDGIGEQY
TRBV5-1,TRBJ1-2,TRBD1,ASRQGQVFGGYT
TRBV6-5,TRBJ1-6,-,ASSYDSNSPLH
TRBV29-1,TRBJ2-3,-,SVVRGWSTDTQY
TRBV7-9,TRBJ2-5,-,ASSDPGPQETQY